These 9 T cell receptor beta chains were sequenced from one sample in a study of OX40 agonist ivuxolimab in advanced cancers. The library was prepared using the immunoSEQ multiplex PCR assay. What TCRdb holds here is the immuneACCESS table cut down to in-frame rearrangements. Part of the clones is not present; checked against another copy, under half of the missing clones reflect an unresolved V gene, and the others are unexplained. The sample records about 58,000 clones, less than 85% of which are singletons. Clones ranked in the top ten supply approximately 3.1% of the sample. Sequenced material: CD4+ or CD8+ T cells sorted from blood, taken in a trial of the OX40 agonist ivuxolimab. The receptors were sampled from an adult with an advanced solid tumor such as melanoma, head and neck, liver or kidney cancer.

This chain links TRBV5-5 with TRBJ1-4, with D possibly matching TRBD1 (6 bases). Deletions cut 0 bases from V and 8 bases from J, with 14 bases between. Per germline, CDR1 SGHKS and CDR2 YYEKEE (reference sequence). The CDR3 runs to 15 residues. This CDR3 reads CASSLAEGGMEKLFF. In DNA, the CDR3 is TGTGCCAGCAGCTTGGCAGAGGGGGGAATGGAAAAACTGTTTTTT.

The chain combines TRBV12-1 with TRBJ2-5; TRBD1 was called by the table and not checked on the DNA. The DNA end is a closer match to TRBJ2-7, so the J assignment may be wrong. TRBV12-1 is a listed pseudogene. The CDR3 loop spans 13 amino acids. The CDR3 DNA is TGTGCCAGCATCTGGGACAGAAACTACGAGCAGTACTTC. Its protein is CASIWDRNYEQYF.

This clone was observed a single time. This chain links TRBV5-1 with TRBJ1-1; D not certain. Per the germline V gene, CDR1 is SGHRS and CDR2 is YFSETQ. The germline V and J ends were trimmed by 0 bases and 0 bases, with 6 bases remaining between them. CDR3 length equals 14 residues. The CDR3 DNA is TGCGCCAGCAGCTTGGGAGAAATGAACACTGAAGCTTTCTTT. Protein: CASSLGEMNTEAFF.

The chain is built from TRBV9 and TRBJ2-7; 9 bases are shared with TRBD1. The junction had 4 bases not matched to a gene; V was cut back by 0 bases and J by 3 bases. CDR3 size: 15 residues. Germline CDR1 is SGDLS and CDR2 is YYNGEE. The CDR3, as DNA: TGTGCCAGCAGCGTAGCCGGGACAGGGATCTACGAGCAGTACTTC. Its translation is CASSVAGTGIYEQYF.

The count of this clone is one. The chain is built from TRBV28 and TRBJ1-5, with D possibly matching TRBD1 (6 bases). This CDR3 region has 14 residues. V was clipped by 6 bases and J by 7 bases, with 16 bases between them. CDR1 and CDR2 from the germline V gene are MDHEN and SYDVKM. As DNA, the CDR3 is TGTGCCAGCAGGGACAGAGTCGGACGCCAGCCCCAGCATTTT. It specifies CASRDRVGRQPQHF. Variable domain in full (rest from reference TRBV28 and TRBJ1-5): DVKVTQSSRYLVKRTGEKVFLECVQDMDHENMFWYRQDPGLGLRLIYFSYDVKMKEKGDIPEGYSVSREKKERFSLILESASTNQTSMYLCASRDRVGRQPQHFGDGTRLSIL.

This clone was seen just once. This chain connects TRBV9 to TRBJ2-5; 10 bases fit TRBD1. The CDR3 length is 14 residues. The germline gives CDR1 SGDLS, CDR2 YYNGEE. The V gene end was trimmed by 4 bases and the J gene end by 5 bases; junction bases not matched to a gene: 5. CDR3 DNA: TGTGCCAGCAGCCAGGGACAGGGGAGGGAGACCCAGTACTTC. It is translated as CASSQGQGRETQYF.

The chain combines TRBV6-4 with TRBJ2-1, with TRBD2 matching 9 bases. This CDR3 is 15 amino acids long. Germline V gene sequence: CDR1 MRHNA, CDR2 SNTAGT. The J segment lost 5 bases and the V segment lost 2 bases, leaving 4 bases of the junction unmatched. The CDR3 DNA reads as TGTGCCAGCAGTGACGGGAGCGGGGGGAACAATGAGCAGTTCTTC. Amino acid sequence: CASSDGSGGNNEQFF.

The gene calls are TRBV30 and TRBJ1-6, with D possibly TRBD1 on 6 matching bases. Germline V gives CDR1 GTSNPN, CDR2 SVGIG (reference sequence). Trimming removed 0 bases at V and 6 bases at J, with 12 bases between. The CDR3 contains 15 residues. The CDR3 nucleotides are TGTGCCTGGAGTGTGTCGGGGGCGGGTAATTCACCCCTCCACTTT. Translation: CAWSVSGAGNSPLHF.

DNA of the CDR3: TGTGCCAGCAGTGAAGCGATCAGGGCCGATCAGCCCCAGCATTTT. As protein: CASSEAIRADQPQHF. V usage is TRBV6-1 and J usage is TRBJ1-5, with D possibly matching TRBD1 (5 bases). There are 15 residues in the CDR3. CDR1 and CDR2 from the germline V gene are MNHNS and SASEGT. V was shortened by 0 bases and J by 5 bases, with 11 bases between the two germline ends.